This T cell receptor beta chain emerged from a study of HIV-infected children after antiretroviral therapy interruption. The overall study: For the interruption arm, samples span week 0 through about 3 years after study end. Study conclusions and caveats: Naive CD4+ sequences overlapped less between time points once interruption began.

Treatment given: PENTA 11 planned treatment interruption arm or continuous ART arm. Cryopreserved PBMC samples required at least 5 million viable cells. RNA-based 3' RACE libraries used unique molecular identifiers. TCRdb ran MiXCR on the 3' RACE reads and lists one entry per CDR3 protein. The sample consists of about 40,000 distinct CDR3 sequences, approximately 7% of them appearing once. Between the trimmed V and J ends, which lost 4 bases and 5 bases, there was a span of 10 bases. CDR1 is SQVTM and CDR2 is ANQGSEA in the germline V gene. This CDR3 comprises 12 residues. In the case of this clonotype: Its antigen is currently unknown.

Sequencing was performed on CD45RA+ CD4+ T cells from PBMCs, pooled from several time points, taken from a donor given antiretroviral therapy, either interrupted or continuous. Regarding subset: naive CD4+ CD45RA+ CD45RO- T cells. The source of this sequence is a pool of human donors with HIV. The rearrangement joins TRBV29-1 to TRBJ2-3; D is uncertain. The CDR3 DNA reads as TGCAGCGTTGGGTGGGCCGTAGATACGCAGTATTTT. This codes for CSVGWAVDTQYF.